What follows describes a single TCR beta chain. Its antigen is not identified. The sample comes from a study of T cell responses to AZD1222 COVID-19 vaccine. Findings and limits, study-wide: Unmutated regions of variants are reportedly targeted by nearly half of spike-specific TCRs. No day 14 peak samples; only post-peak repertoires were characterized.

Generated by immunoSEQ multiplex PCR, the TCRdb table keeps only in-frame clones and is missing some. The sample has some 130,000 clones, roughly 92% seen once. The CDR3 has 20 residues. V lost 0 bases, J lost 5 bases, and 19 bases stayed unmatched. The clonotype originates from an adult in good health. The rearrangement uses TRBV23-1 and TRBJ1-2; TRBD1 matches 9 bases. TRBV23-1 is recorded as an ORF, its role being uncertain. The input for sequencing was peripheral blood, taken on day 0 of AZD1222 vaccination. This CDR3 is CASSQSRVWGQGGLGYGYTF. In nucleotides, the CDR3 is TGCGCCAGCAGTCAATCAAGGGTTTGGGGACAGGGAGGTTTGGGGTATGGCTACACCTTC.